These T cell receptor beta chains were read from a single sample in a study of blood T cell repertoires in COVID-19. This table comes from immunoSEQ multiplex PCR, and its TCRdb copy is limited to in-frame clones, with some not included. The data contain approximately 230,000 clones, about 83% of them singletons. The sequenced sample was peripheral blood. Receptors originate from an elderly man with acute or convalescent COVID-19. The CDR3 runs from the conserved cysteine through the conserved F or W. A D gene is named only where the DNA matches it firmly. Size is omitted from some rows. Given values are once, few, many or a class for expanded clones.

CDR3aa: CASRTASGNTIYF; CDR3nt: TGTGCCAGTAGGACAGCCTCTGGAAACACCATATATTTT; j_gene: TRBJ1-3; abundance: -; v_gene: TRBV19; d_gene: -
CDR3aa: CASSVLAGLFQETQYF; CDR3nt: TGTGCCAGCAGCGTCCTAGCGGGACTATTCCAAGAGACCCAGTACTTC; j_gene: TRBJ2-5; abundance: -; v_gene: TRBV9; d_gene: TRBD2
CDR3aa: CATQDRGRGNTQYF; CDR3nt: TGTGCCACCCAAGACAGGGGGCGCGGTAATACGCAGTATTTT; j_gene: TRBJ2-3; abundance: -; v_gene: TRBV6-5; d_gene: TRBD1
CDR3aa: CASSRNRGGETQYF; CDR3nt: TGCGCCAGCAGCCGGAACAGGGGGGGAGAGACCCAGTACTTC; j_gene: TRBJ2-5; abundance: -; v_gene: TRBV5-1; d_gene: -
CDR3aa: CASSLNREVYTF; CDR3nt: TGTGCCAGCAGCCTCAACAGGGAAGTCTACACCTTC; j_gene: TRBJ1-2; abundance: few; v_gene: TRBV7-9; d_gene: -
CDR3aa: CASSEEGGPYEQYF; CDR3nt: TGTGCCAGCAGTGAAGAGGGAGGGCCCTACGAGCAGTACTTC; j_gene: TRBJ2-7; abundance: -; v_gene: TRBV6-1; d_gene: TRBD2
CDR3aa: CASSFQGSNTGELFF; CDR3nt: TGTGCCAGCAGCTTCCAGGGGTCGAACACCGGGGAGCTGTTTTTT; j_gene: TRBJ2-2; abundance: -; v_gene: TRBV13; d_gene: -
CDR3aa: CASSAGGQRTNEKLFF; CDR3nt: TGTGCCAGCAGCGCTGGGGGACAGAGAACTAATGAAAAACTGTTTTTT; j_gene: TRBJ1-4; abundance: -; v_gene: TRBV9; d_gene: TRBD1
CDR3aa: CASSGTRTGELFF; CDR3nt: TGTGCCAGCAGTGGGACAAGGACCGGGGAGCTGTTTTTT; j_gene: TRBJ2-2; abundance: -; v_gene: TRBV2; d_gene: -
CDR3aa: CASSADPAGEQYF; CDR3nt: TGTGCCAGCTCAGCGGACCCCGCGGGCGAGCAGTACTTC; j_gene: TRBJ2-7; abundance: -; v_gene: TRBV18; d_gene: -
CDR3aa: CSASRGLLSNQPQHF; CDR3nt: TGCAGTGCTAGTCGCGGTCTGCTTAGCAATCAGCCCCAGCATTTT; j_gene: TRBJ1-5; abundance: -; v_gene: TRBV20-1; d_gene: -
CDR3aa: CASSGAGGLFGSPLHF; CDR3nt: TGTGCCAGCAGTGGGGCAGGGGGGTTGTTCGGATCACCCCTCCACTTT; j_gene: TRBJ1-6; abundance: -; v_gene: TRBV2; d_gene: TRBD1
CDR3aa: CASSHPFPGEQFF; CDR3nt: TGTGCCAGCAGCCACCCCTTCCCAGGTGAGCAGTTCTTC; j_gene: TRBJ2-1; abundance: -; v_gene: TRBV5-6; d_gene: -
CDR3aa: CASSLVAGGPSGANVLTF; CDR3nt: TGCGCCAGCAGCTTGGTCGCAGGGGGTCCGTCTGGGGCCAACGTCCTGACTTTC; j_gene: TRBJ2-6; abundance: -; v_gene: TRBV5-1; d_gene: TRBD1
CDR3aa: CSVGGIPGQGASDTQYF; CDR3nt: TGCAGCGTCGGGGGAATACCGGGACAGGGGGCGTCAGATACGCAGTATTTT; j_gene: TRBJ2-3; abundance: few; v_gene: TRBV29-1; d_gene: TRBD1
CDR3aa: CSATGRGVYEQYF; CDR3nt: TGCAGCGCGACAGGGCGGGGGGTCTACGAGCAGTACTTC; j_gene: TRBJ2-7; abundance: -; v_gene: TRBV29-1; d_gene: -
CDR3aa: CASSSHRIKNYGYTF; CDR3nt: TGTGCCAGCAGTTCGCACAGAATTAAGAACTATGGCTACACCTTC; j_gene: TRBJ1-2; abundance: -; v_gene: TRBV6-6; d_gene: -
CDR3aa: CATSDTRQGVGEQYF; CDR3nt: TGTGCCACCAGTGATACTCGGCAGGGGGTGGGGGAGCAGTACTTC; j_gene: TRBJ2-7; abundance: -; v_gene: TRBV24-1; d_gene: TRBD1
CDR3aa: CASRLGAGQSNEQFF; CDR3nt: TGTGCCAGCAGATTAGGTGCGGGACAGAGCAATGAGCAGTTCTTC; j_gene: TRBJ2-1; abundance: few; v_gene: TRBV7-9; d_gene: -
CDR3aa: CASSFGQGTNRNTIYF; CDR3nt: TGTGCCAGCAGCTTTGGACAGGGGACTAATAGAAACACCATATATTTT; j_gene: TRBJ1-3; abundance: -; v_gene: TRBV7-8; d_gene: TRBD1
CDR3aa: CASSSPGQGGEPQHF; CDR3nt: TGTGCCAGCAGTTCCCCTGGGCAGGGAGGGGAGCCCCAGCATTTT; j_gene: TRBJ1-5; abundance: -; v_gene: TRBV28; d_gene: -
CDR3aa: CASSEDLNYGYTF; CDR3nt: TGTGCCAGCAGTGAAGATCTTAACTATGGCTACACCTTC; j_gene: TRBJ1-2; abundance: -; v_gene: TRBV2; d_gene: -
CDR3aa: CASRASGTLNIQYF; CDR3nt: TGTGCCAGCAGGGCCTCGGGGACACTAAACATTCAGTACTTC; j_gene: TRBJ2-4; abundance: -; v_gene: TRBV6-5; d_gene: -
CDR3aa: CASSPYPQGEQYF; CDR3nt: TGTGCCAGCAGCCCCTACCCCCAGGGTGAGCAGTACTTC; j_gene: TRBJ2-7; abundance: -; v_gene: TRBV11-3; d_gene: -
CDR3aa: CASSYLQGVAEQYF; CDR3nt: TGTGCCAGCAGTTACTTACAGGGGGTCGCCGAGCAGTACTTC; j_gene: TRBJ2-7; abundance: -; v_gene: TRBV6-5; d_gene: TRBD1
CDR3aa: CASSRLAGGLGDTQYF; CDR3nt: TGTGCCAGCAGCAGGCTAGCGGGGGGGCTGGGGGATACGCAGTATTTT; j_gene: TRBJ2-3; abundance: -; v_gene: TRBV3-1/TRBV3-2; d_gene: TRBD2
CDR3aa: CASSATLGAGEQFF; CDR3nt: TGTGCCAGCAGCGCCACGTTGGGGGCGGGTGAGCAGTTCTTC; j_gene: TRBJ2-1; abundance: -; v_gene: TRBV9; d_gene: -
CDR3aa: CASSGGWRNTEAFF; CDR3nt: TGTGCCAGCAGCGGAGGGTGGAGGAACACTGAAGCTTTCTTT; j_gene: TRBJ1-1; abundance: -; v_gene: TRBV11-1; d_gene: -
CDR3aa: CASSLDLGSYEQYF; CDR3nt: TGTGCCAGCTCATTAGATCTTGGCTCCTACGAGCAGTACTTC; j_gene: TRBJ2-7; abundance: once; v_gene: TRBV18; d_gene: -
CDR3aa: CASSPRSGYEQYF; CDR3nt: TGTGCCAGCAGCCCTCGTAGCGGCTACGAGCAGTACTTC; j_gene: TRBJ2-7; abundance: -; v_gene: TRBV9; d_gene: -
CDR3aa: CSVNSGWAEAFF; CDR3nt: TGCAGCGTTAACTCGGGGTGGGCTGAAGCTTTCTTT; j_gene: TRBJ1-1; abundance: -; v_gene: TRBV29-1; d_gene: -
CDR3aa: CAPTPRRRSKYNEQFF; CDR3nt: TGTGCCCCTACCCCCCGTCGTCGTTCGAAATACAATGAGCAGTTCTTC; j_gene: TRBJ2-1; abundance: -; v_gene: TRBV6-9; d_gene: -
CDR3aa: CASSLPNEKLFF; CDR3nt: TGTGCCAGCAGTCTTCCTAATGAAAAACTGTTTTTT; j_gene: TRBJ1-4; abundance: -; v_gene: TRBV28; d_gene: -
CDR3aa: CASSPTGADGNTIYF; CDR3nt: TGTGCCAGCAGTCCGACAGGGGCGGATGGAAACACCATATATTTT; j_gene: TRBJ1-3; abundance: -; v_gene: TRBV6-5; d_gene: TRBD1
CDR3aa: CASGAGNQPQHF; CDR3nt: TGTGCCAGCGGGGCAGGGAACCAGCCCCAGCATTTT; j_gene: TRBJ1-5; abundance: -; v_gene: TRBV28; d_gene: -
CDR3aa: CASSSQGAGGNTIYF; CDR3nt: TGTGCCAGCAGTTCACAGGGGGCGGGAGGAAACACCATATATTTT; j_gene: TRBJ1-3; abundance: -; v_gene: TRBV7-2; d_gene: TRBD1
CDR3aa: CASRKGQGLNNEQFF; CDR3nt: TGTGCCAGCAGAAAAGGGCAGGGTTTAAACAATGAGCAGTTCTTC; j_gene: TRBJ2-1; abundance: -; v_gene: TRBV11-3; d_gene: -
CDR3aa: CASSQDPFETGDGYTF; CDR3nt: TGTGCCAGCAGCCAAGATCCGTTCGAGACAGGGGATGGCTACACCTTC; j_gene: TRBJ1-2; abundance: -; v_gene: TRBV4-2; d_gene: TRBD1
CDR3aa: CASRGQPTTFEAFF; CDR3nt: TGTGCCAGTCGCGGACAGCCGACTACATTTGAAGCTTTCTTT; j_gene: TRBJ1-1; abundance: -; v_gene: TRBV6-5; d_gene: -
CDR3aa: CASQTSGGTNGGELFF; CDR3nt: TGCGCCAGCCAAACTAGCGGGGGGACTAACGGCGGGGAGCTGTTTTTT; j_gene: TRBJ2-2; abundance: once; v_gene: TRBV5-1; d_gene: TRBD2
CDR3aa: CASSAQGVTEAFF; CDR3nt: TGTGCCAGCAGTGCACAGGGGGTTACTGAAGCTTTCTTT; j_gene: TRBJ1-1; abundance: -; v_gene: TRBV6-4; d_gene: TRBD1
CDR3aa: CASSEGGTNEQFF; CDR3nt: TGCGCCAGCAGTGAGGGAGGAACTAATGAGCAGTTCTTC; j_gene: TRBJ2-1; abundance: -; v_gene: TRBV10-1; d_gene: -
CDR3aa: CASSDPAGGTGGVKPYEQYF; CDR3nt: TGTGCCAGCAGTGATCCGGCGGGGGGGACAGGGGGCGTAAAACCCTACGAGCAGTACTTC; j_gene: TRBJ2-7; abundance: -; v_gene: TRBV2; d_gene: TRBD1
CDR3aa: CASSSTLRGAGLSGYTF; CDR3nt: TGTGCCAGCAGCTCCACCCTTAGAGGCGCAGGGCTGAGTGGCTACACCTTC; j_gene: TRBJ1-2; abundance: -; v_gene: TRBV7-2; d_gene: -
CDR3aa: CASSVGGENTEAFF; CDR3nt: TGTGCCAGCAGCGTAGGGGGGGAGAACACTGAAGCTTTCTTT; j_gene: TRBJ1-1; abundance: -; v_gene: TRBV9; d_gene: -
CDR3aa: CASSSTGTSTDTQYF; CDR3nt: TGTGCCAGCAGCTCTACAGGTACTAGCACAGATACGCAGTATTTT; j_gene: TRBJ2-3; abundance: -; v_gene: TRBV7-9; d_gene: -
CDR3aa: CASSLALPVGTEAFF; CDR3nt: TGTGCCAGCAGCTTAGCGCTGCCAGTCGGGACTGAAGCTTTCTTT; j_gene: TRBJ1-1; abundance: -; v_gene: TRBV7-2; d_gene: -
CDR3aa: CASSFGQLNTEAFF; CDR3nt: TGTGCCAGCTCGTTTGGACAGTTGAACACTGAAGCTTTCTTT; j_gene: TRBJ1-1; abundance: -; v_gene: TRBV18; d_gene: -
CDR3aa: CASSSPLTGGYEQYF; CDR3nt: TGTGCCAGCAGCTCCCCTCTGACAGGGGGCTACGAGCAGTACTTC; j_gene: TRBJ2-7; abundance: -; v_gene: TRBV7-8; d_gene: TRBD1
CDR3aa: CASSLGRSSYNSPLHF; CDR3nt: TGTGCCAGCAGCTTGGGACGGAGCTCCTATAATTCACCCCTCCACTTT; j_gene: TRBJ1-6; abundance: -; v_gene: TRBV5-4; d_gene: -
CDR3aa: CASSIYLAGGLTDTQYF; CDR3nt: TGTGCCAGCAGCATATACCTAGCGGGGGGGCTGACAGATACGCAGTATTTT; j_gene: TRBJ2-3; abundance: -; v_gene: TRBV5-8; d_gene: TRBD2
CDR3aa: CASSQDLLAGGGNIQYF; CDR3nt: TGTGCCAGCAGCCAAGATTTACTAGCGGGAGGGGGAAACATTCAGTACTTC; j_gene: TRBJ2-4; abundance: -; v_gene: TRBV3-1/TRBV3-2; d_gene: TRBD2
CDR3aa: CASSLTSGYTDTQYF; CDR3nt: TGTGCCAGCAGTTTGACTAGCGGATACACAGATACGCAGTATTTT; j_gene: TRBJ2-3; abundance: once; v_gene: TRBV6-5; d_gene: TRBD2
CDR3aa: CASSQFRGVADTQYF; CDR3nt: TGTGCCAGCAGCCAATTTCGGGGAGTTGCAGATACGCAGTATTTT; j_gene: TRBJ2-3; abundance: once; v_gene: TRBV16; d_gene: -
CDR3aa: CASVAGGSTDTQYF; CDR3nt: TGTGCCAGCGTAGCGGGGGGTAGCACAGATACGCAGTATTTT; j_gene: TRBJ2-3; abundance: -; v_gene: TRBV2; d_gene: TRBD2